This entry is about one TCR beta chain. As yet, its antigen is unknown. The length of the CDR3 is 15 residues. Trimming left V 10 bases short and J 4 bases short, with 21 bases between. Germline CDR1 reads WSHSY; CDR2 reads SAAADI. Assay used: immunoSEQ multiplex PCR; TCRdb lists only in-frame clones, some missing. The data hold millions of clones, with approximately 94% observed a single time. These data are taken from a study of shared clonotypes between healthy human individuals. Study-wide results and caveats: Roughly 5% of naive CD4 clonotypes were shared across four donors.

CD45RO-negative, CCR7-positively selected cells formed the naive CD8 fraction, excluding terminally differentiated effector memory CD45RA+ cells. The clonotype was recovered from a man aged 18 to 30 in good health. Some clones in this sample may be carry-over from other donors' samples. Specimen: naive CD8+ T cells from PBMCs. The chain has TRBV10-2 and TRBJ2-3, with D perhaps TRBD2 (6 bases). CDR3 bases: TGCGCCACGGGGGAAAAACCCAAAATCCCAGATACGCAGTATTTT. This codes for CATGEKPKIPDTQYF.